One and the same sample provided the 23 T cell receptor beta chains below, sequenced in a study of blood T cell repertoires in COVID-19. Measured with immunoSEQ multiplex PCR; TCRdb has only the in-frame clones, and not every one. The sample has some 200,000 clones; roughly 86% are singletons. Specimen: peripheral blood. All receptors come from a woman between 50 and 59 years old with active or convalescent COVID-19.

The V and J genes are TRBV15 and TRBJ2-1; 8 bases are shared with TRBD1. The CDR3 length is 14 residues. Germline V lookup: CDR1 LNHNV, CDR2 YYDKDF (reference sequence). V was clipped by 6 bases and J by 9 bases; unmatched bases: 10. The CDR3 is CATRQGAPRLEQFF. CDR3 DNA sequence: TGTGCCACCAGGCAGGGGGCGCCCAGGCTTGAGCAGTTCTTC.

This CDR3 reads CATSGGGGLSQETQYF. DNA of the CDR3: TGTGCCACCAGTGGCGGCGGGGGTCTATCTCAAGAGACCCAGTACTTC. The V gene is TRBV24-1, the J gene TRBJ2-5, with TRBD2 identical over 7 bases. V shed 5 bases and J 2 bases; nucleotides not matched to a gene: 10. CDR1 is KGHDR, CDR2 SFDVKD, per germline. The CDR3 covers 16 residues.

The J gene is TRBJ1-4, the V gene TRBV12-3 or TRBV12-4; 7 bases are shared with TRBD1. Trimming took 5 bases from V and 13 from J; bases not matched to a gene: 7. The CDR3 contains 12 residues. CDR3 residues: CASSAGTVGLFF. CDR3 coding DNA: TGTGCCAGCAGTGCCGGGACAGTGGGACTGTTTTTT.

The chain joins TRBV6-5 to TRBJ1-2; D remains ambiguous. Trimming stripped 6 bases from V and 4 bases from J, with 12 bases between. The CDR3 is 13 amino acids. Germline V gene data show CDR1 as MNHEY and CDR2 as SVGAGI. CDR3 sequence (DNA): TGTGCCAGCAGCTCGGGGTTTGCCTATGGCTACACCTTC. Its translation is CASSSGFAYGYTF.

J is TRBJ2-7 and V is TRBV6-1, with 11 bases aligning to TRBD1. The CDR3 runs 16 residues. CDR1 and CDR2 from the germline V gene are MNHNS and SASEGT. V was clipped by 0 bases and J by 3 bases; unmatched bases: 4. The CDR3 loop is CASSEAPGQGVYEQYV. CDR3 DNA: TGTGCCAGCAGTGAAGCGCCGGGACAGGGGGTCTACGAGCAGTACGTC.

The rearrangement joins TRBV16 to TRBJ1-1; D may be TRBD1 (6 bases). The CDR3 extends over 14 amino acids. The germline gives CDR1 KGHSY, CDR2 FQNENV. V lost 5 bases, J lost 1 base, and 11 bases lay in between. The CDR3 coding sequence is TGTGCCAGCAGCATACAGGGTAGGAACACTGAAGCTTTCTTT. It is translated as CASSIQGRNTEAFF.

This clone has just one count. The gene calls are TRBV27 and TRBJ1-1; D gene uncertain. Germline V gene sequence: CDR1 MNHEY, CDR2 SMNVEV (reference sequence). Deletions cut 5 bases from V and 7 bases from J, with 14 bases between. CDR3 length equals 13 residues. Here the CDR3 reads CASSLVRNLEAFF. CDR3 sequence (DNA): TGTGCCAGCAGTCTTGTGCGTAATCTTGAAGCTTTCTTT.

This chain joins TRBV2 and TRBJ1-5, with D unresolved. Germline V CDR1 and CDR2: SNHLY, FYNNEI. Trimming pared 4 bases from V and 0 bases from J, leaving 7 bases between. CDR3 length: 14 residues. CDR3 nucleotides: TGTGCCAGCAGTGGGAGTAATAGCAATCAGCCCCAGCATTTT. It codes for CASSGSNSNQPQHF.

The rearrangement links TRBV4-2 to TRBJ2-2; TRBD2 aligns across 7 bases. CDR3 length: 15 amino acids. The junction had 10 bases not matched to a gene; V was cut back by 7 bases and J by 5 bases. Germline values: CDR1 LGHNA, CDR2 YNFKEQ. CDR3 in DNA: TGTGCCAGCAACCGAGGAGCGGGAAATACCGGGGAGCTGTTTTTT. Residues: CASNRGAGNTGELFF.

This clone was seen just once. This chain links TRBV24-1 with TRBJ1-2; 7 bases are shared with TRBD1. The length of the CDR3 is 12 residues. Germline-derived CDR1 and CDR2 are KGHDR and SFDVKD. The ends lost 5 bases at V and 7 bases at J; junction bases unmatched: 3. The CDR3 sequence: CATSAQGLGYTF. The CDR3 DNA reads TGTGCCACCAGTGCACAGGGGCTTGGCTACACCTTC.

The CDR3 here is CASSEDLVGVYNEQFF. The CDR3 nucleotides read TGTGCCAGCAGTGAAGACCTAGTCGGGGTCTACAATGAGCAGTTCTTC. V usage is TRBV6-1 and J usage is TRBJ2-1; a weak D match, TRBD2 (5 bases). The CDR3 extends over 16 amino acids. Trimming took off 1 base at V and 3 bases at J, with 13 bases between the two ends. From germline, CDR1 is MNHNS and CDR2 SASEGT.

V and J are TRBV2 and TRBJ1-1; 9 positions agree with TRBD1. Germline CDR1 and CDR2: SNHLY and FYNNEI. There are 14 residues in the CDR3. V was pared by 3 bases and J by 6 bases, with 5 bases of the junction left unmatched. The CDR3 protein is CASSDVGQGSEAFF. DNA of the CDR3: TGTGCCAGCAGTGATGTGGGACAGGGCTCTGAAGCTTTCTTT.

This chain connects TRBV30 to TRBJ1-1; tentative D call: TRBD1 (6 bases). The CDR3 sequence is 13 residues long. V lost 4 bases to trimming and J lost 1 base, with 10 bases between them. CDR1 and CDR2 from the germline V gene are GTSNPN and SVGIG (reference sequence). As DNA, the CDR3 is TGTGCCTGGACCTACAGGGCGAACACTGAAGCTTTCTTT. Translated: CAWTYRANTEAFF.

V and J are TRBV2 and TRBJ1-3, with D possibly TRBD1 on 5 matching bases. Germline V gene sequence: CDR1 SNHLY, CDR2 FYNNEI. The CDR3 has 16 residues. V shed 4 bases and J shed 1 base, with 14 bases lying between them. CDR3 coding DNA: TGTGCCAGCAGTGGAACAGGTACTTTGTCTGGAAACACCATATATTTT. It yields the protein CASSGTGTLSGNTIYF.

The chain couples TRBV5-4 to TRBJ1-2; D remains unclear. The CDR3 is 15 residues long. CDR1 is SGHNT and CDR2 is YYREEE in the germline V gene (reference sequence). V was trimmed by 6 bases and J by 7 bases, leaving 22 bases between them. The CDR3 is CASTLMSAGSSGYTF. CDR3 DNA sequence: TGTGCCAGCACCCTAATGTCTGCGGGGTCGAGTGGCTACACCTTC.

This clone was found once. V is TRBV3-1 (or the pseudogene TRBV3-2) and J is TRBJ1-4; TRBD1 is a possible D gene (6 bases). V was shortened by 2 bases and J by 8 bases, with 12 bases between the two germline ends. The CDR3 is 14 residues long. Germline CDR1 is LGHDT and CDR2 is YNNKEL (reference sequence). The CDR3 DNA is TGTGCCAGCAGCCAAAGGGGGGGCCGAGAAAAACTGTTTTTT. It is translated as CASSQRGGREKLFF.

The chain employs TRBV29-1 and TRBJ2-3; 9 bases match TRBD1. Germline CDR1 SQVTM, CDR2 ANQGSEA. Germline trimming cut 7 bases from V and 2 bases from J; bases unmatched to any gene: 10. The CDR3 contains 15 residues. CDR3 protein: CSAALTGGSTDTQYF. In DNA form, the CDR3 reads TGCAGCGCGGCTTTGACAGGGGGGTCCACAGATACGCAGTATTTT.

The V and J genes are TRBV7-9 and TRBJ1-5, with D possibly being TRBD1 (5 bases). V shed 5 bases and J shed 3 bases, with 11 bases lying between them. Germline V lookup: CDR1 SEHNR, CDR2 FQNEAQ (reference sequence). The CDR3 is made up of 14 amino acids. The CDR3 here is CASSPGRNNQPQHF. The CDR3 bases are TGTGCCAGCAGCCCAGGGAGGAACAATCAGCCCCAGCATTTT.

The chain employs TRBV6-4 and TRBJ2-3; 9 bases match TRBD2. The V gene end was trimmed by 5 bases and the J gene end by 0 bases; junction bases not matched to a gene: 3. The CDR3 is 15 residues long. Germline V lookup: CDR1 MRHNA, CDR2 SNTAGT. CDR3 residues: CASSPTSGSTDTQYF. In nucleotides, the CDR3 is TGTGCCAGCAGTCCTACTAGCGGGAGCACAGATACGCAGTATTTT.

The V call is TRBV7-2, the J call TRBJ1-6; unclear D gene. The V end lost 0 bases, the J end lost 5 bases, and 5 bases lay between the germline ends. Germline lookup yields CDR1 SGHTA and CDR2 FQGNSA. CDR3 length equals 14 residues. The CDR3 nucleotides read TGTGCCAGCAGCTTAGCCCCCAATAATTCACCCCTCCACTTT. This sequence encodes CASSLAPNNSPLHF.

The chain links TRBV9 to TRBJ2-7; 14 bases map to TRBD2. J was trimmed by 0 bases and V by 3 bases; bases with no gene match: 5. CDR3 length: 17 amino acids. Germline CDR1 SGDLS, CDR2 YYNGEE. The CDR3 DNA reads TGTGCCAGCAGCGAGGGACTAGCGGGGGCAAGCTCCTACGAGCAGTACGTC. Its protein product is CASSEGLAGASSYEQYV.

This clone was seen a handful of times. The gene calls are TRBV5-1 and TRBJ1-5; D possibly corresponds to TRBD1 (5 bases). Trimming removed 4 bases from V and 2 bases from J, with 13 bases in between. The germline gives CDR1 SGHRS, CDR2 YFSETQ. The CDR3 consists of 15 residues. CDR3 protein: CASSVDSRGNQPQHF. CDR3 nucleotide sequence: TGCGCCAGCAGCGTAGACAGCAGGGGCAATCAGCCCCAGCATTTT. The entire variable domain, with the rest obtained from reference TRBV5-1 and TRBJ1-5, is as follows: KAGVTQTPRYLIKTRGQQVTLSCSPISGHRSVSWYQQTPGQGLQFLFEYFSETQRNKGNFPGRFSGRQFSNSRSEMNVSTLELGDSALYLCASSVDSRGNQPQHFGDGTRLSIL.

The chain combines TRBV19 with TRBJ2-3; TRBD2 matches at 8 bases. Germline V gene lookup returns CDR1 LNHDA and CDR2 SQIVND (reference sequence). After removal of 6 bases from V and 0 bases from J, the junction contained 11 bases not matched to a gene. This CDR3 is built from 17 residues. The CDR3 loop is CASSPVWASGSTDTQYF. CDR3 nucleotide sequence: TGTGCCAGTAGCCCGGTTTGGGCTAGCGGGAGCACAGATACGCAGTATTTT. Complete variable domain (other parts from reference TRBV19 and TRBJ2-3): DGGITQSPKYLFRKEGQNVTLSCEQNLNHDAMYWYRQDPGQGLRLIYYSQIVNDFQKGDIAEGYSVSREKKESFPLTVTSAQKNPTAFYLCASSPVWASGSTDTQYFGPGTRLTVL.